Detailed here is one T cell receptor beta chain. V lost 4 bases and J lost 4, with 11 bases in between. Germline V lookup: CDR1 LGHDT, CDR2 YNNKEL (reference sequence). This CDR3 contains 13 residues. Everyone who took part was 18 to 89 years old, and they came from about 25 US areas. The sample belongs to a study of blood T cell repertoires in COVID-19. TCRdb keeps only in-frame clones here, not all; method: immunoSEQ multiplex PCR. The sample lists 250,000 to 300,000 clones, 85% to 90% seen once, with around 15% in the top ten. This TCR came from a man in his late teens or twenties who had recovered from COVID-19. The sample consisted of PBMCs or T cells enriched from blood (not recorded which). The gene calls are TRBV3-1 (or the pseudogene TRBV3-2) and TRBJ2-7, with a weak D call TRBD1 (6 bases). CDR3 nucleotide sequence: TGTGCCAGCAGCCTCGTGGGGGCGTACGAGCAGTACTTC. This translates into CASSLVGAYEQYF.